This record covers a single T cell receptor beta chain. As yet, its antigen is unknown. The data were taken from a study of T cells in localized non-small cell lung cancer. Whole-study findings and limits: The study sequenced only one region of the tumor. As a result, intratumor heterogeneity could not be excluded and remains possible. Measurement of T cell clonality placed uninvolved adjacent lung highest, above the level in tumor. Higher blood T cell density tracked longer overall survival.

From germline, CDR1 is MNHEY and CDR2 SVGAGI. V lost 2 bases, J lost 3 bases, and 16 bases lay in between. There are 16 residues in the CDR3. Measured with immunoSEQ multiplex PCR; TCRdb has only the in-frame clones, and not every one. The sample lists about 15,000 clones; around 83% were seen once. This TCR was sampled from a woman aged 35 to 69 with stage I lung adenocarcinoma. The sequencing here drew on peripheral blood, taken before any cancer treatment. The rearrangement joins TRBV6-5 to TRBJ1-1, with D possibly TRBD1 on 6 matching bases. CDR3 sequence reads: CASSYGAVTGDTEAFF. CDR3 nucleotide sequence: TGTGCCAGCAGTTACGGTGCGGTGACAGGCGACACTGAAGCTTTCTTT.